The rows below give T cell receptor beta chains drawn from one sample of a study of T-cell memory formation after mild COVID-19. TCRdb re-analysed the 5' RACE reads in MiXCR, keeping a single row per CDR3 protein. The table has approximately 340,000 distinct CDR3 sequences, around 13% seen once. Sequences were obtained from PBMCs or a T cell subset sorted from them (not recorded which). Receptors were obtained from a man aged 18 to 29 who had mild COVID-19 (a few samples of this study predate the infection). Cell type and time point are not known. The CDR3 runs from the conserved cysteine through the conserved F or W. A D gene is named only where the DNA matches it firmly. Rows give clone size only sometimes, using once, few, many, or a class for an expanded clone.

TRBV20-1	-	13	-	TRBJ2-3	TGCAGTGCTATTAGCGTCGTCACAGATACGCAGTATTTT	CSAISVVTDTQYF
TRBV5-1	TRBD1	14	-	TRBJ1-4	TGCGCCAGCAGCCCCGACAGGGCTAATGAAAAACTGTTTTTT	CASSPDRANEKLFF
TRBV6-5	-	14	few	TRBJ2-5	TGTGCCAGCAGTGGCCGACTAGTCGCTGGGACCCAGTACTTC	CASSGRLVAGTQYF
TRBV24-1	-	11	few	TRBJ2-5	TGTGCCACCACCCCACAAGAGACCCAGTACTTC	CATTPQETQYF
TRBV5-4	TRBD1	14	many	TRBJ1-4	TGTGCCAGCAGCGCCGGAGGGGGCGAAGAAAAACTGTTTTTT	CASSAGGGEEKLFF
TRBV7-2	-	11	-	TRBJ2-1	TGTGCCAGCAGCTCGCGGACAGAGCAGTTCTTC	CASSSRTEQFF
TRBV5-4	-	13	-	TRBJ2-5	TGTGCCAGCAGCTCTGACACGAGAGAGACCCAGTACTTC	CASSSDTRETQYF
TRBV6-2/TRBV6-3	TRBD2	15	few	TRBJ2-5	TGTGCCAGCAGGAGGGCTAGCGGGGGATGGGAGACCCAGTACTTC	CASRRASGGWETQYF
TRBV7-9	-	13	few	TRBJ1-2	TGTGCCAGCAGCTTTAGGAGTGGCTATGGCTACACCTTC	CASSFRSGYGYTF
TRBV6-2/TRBV6-3	TRBD2	17	-	TRBJ2-2	TGTGCCAGCAGTTACTCGACTAGCGGGGATAGCACCGGGGAGCTGTTTTTT	CASSYSTSGDSTGELFF
TRBV5-1	TRBD1	12	-	TRBJ1-1	TGCGCCAGTGGACAGGGAGATACTGAAGCTTTCTTT	CASGQGDTEAFF
TRBV12-3/TRBV12-4	-	13	few	TRBJ2-7	TGTGCCGGGGTTCTTAGCGCTCCCTACGAGCAGTACTTC	CAGVLSAPYEQYF
TRBV3-1	-	14	few	TRBJ2-5	TGTGCCAGCAGCCAAGTGGTGGAGGCGGAGACCCAGTACTTC	CASSQVVEAETQYF
TRBV12-3/TRBV12-4	-	14	many	TRBJ2-2	TGTGCCAGCAGTTTACGGCAGGGGCCCGGGGAGCTGTTTTTT	CASSLRQGPGELFF
TRBV27	-	14	few	TRBJ1-1	TGTGCCAGCAGTTTATATCGACGGAACACTGAAGCTTTCTTT	CASSLYRRNTEAFF
TRBV29-1	-	13	few	TRBJ2-3	TGCAGCGTTGTCCCGGACAGTACAGATACGCAGTATTTT	CSVVPDSTDTQYF
TRBV7-2	TRBD1	15	few	TRBJ2-3	TGTGCCAGCAGCCCCGGGACAGGGTGGACAGATACGCAGTATTTT	CASSPGTGWTDTQYF
TRBV4-3	-	13	many	TRBJ2-4	TGCGCCAGCAGCCCCGAAACGGGAAACATTCAGTACTTC	CASSPETGNIQYF
TRBV6-5	-	15	few	TRBJ2-2	TGTGCCAGCAGTCGTACCCCCTGGGAACCCGGGGAGCTGTTTTTT	CASSRTPWEPGELFF
TRBV20-1	-	13	-	TRBJ2-4	TGCAGTGCTATGGATAGCGACAAAAACATTCAGTACTTC	CSAMDSDKNIQYF
TRBV20-1	TRBD2	14	many	TRBJ2-2	TGCAAACACCGACTAGCGGGAAACACCGGGGAGCTGTTTTTT	CKHRLAGNTGELFF
TRBV12-3/TRBV12-4	TRBD1	15	few	TRBJ2-2	TGTGCCAGCAGTCCGGACAGGGTACGGACCGGGGAGCTGTTTTTT	CASSPDRVRTGELFF
TRBV9	TRBD1	13	-	TRBJ1-1	TGTGCCAGCAGCGTGGCAGGGGGCCCTGAAGCTTTCTTT	CASSVAGGPEAFF